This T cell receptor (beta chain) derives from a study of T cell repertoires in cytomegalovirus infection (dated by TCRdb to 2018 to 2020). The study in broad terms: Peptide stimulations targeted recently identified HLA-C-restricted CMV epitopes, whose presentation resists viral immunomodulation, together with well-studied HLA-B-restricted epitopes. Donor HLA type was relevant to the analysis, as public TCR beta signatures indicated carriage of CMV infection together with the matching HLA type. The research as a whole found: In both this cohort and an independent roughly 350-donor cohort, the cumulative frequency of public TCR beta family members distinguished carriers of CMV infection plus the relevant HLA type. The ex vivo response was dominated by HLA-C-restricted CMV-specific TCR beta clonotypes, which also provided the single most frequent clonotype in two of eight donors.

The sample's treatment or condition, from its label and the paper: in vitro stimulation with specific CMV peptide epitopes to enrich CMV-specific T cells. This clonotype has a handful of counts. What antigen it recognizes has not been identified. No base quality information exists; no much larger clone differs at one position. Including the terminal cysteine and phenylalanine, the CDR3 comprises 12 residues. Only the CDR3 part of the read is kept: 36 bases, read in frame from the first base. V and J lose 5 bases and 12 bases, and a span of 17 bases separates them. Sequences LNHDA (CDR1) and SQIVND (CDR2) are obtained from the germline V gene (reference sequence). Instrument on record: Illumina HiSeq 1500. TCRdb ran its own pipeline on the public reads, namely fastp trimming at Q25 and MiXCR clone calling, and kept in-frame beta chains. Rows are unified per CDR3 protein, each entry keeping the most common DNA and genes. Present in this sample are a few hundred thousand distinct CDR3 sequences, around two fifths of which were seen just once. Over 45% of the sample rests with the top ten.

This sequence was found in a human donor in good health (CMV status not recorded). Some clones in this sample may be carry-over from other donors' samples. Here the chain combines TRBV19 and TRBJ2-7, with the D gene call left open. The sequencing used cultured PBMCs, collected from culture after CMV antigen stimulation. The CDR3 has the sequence CASSPSTYAVYF. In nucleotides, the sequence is TGTGCCAGTAGTCCTAGTACTTACGCGGTGTACTTC.